This TCR beta chain was documented in a study of CD8 T cells in ankylosing spondylitis. Points from the study as a whole: Characteristic, it appeared, of ankylosing spondylitis blood was a TCR beta motif of about eight highly homologous variants. Reactive arthritis synovial fluid and blood were previously reported to contain some motif variants. Reportedly, significant enrichment of disease-linked clones occurred in matched ankylosing spondylitis synovial fluid.

As the method for making TCR beta libraries, quantitative 5'-RACE with molecular barcodes was used. Each CDR3 protein gets one entry after TCRdb re-called the 5' RACE reads with MiXCR. The data contain over 150,000 distinct CDR3 sequences, 9.5% to 15% of them singletons. A remark on this clonotype: What it binds is unknown.

The sample was blood, either unsorted or a sorted T cell fraction (not recorded which). This TCR came from a male donor with ankylosing spondylitis or in good health (not recorded which).

For the CDR3, the DNA is TGTGCCAGCAGCTTCCCGGAGACCCAGTACTTC. Translation: CASSFPETQYF. The V and J genes are TRBV7-6 and TRBJ2-5; the D is unclear. CDR1 is SGHVS and CDR2 is FNYEAQ in the germline V gene. V lost 3 bases and J 5 bases, leaving 4 bases between the germline ends. The CDR3 runs 11 residues.